What follows is one T cell receptor beta chain and its context. TCRdb's copy holds only in-frame clones and misses some; the assay was immunoSEQ multiplex PCR. Of 20,000 or so clones listed, 79% are singletons. This entry belongs to a study of OX40 agonist ivuxolimab in advanced cancers. The input for sequencing was CD4+ or CD8+ T cells sorted from blood, taken in a trial of the OX40 agonist ivuxolimab. The receptor was derived from an adult with an advanced solid tumor such as melanoma, head and neck, liver or kidney cancer.

The chain's CDR3 is CASRGDYEQYF. The CDR3 DNA follows: TGTGCCAGCAGAGGGGACTACGAGCAGTACTTC. V is TRBV2 and J is TRBJ2-7, with D perhaps TRBD1 (5 bases). The germline CDR1 and CDR2 sequences are SNHLY and FYNNEI. The CDR3 is 11 amino acids. V was pared by 6 bases and J by 3 bases, with 6 bases between.